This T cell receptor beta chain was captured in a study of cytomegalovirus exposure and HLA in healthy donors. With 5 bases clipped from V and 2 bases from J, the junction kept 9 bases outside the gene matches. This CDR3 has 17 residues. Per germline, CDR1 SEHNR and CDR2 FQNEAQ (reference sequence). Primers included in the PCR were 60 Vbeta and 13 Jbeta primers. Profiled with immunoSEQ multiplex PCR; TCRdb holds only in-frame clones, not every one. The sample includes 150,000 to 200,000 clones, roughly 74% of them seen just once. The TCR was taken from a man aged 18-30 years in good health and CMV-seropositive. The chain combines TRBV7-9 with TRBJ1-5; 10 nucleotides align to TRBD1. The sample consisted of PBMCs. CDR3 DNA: TGTGCCAGCAGCCCGTCGACAGGGGGCAACGGCAATCAGCCCCAGCATTTT. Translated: CASSPSTGGNGNQPQHF.